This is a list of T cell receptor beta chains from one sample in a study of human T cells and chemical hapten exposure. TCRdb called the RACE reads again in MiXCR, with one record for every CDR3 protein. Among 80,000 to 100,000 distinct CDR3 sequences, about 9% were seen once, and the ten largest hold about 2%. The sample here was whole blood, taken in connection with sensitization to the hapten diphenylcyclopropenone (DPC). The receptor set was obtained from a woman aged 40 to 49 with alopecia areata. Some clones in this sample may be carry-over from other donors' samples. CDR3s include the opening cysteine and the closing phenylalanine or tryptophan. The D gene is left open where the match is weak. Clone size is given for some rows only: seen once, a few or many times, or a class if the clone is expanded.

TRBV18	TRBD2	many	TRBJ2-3	TGTGCCAGCTCACTGGGACTAGCGGGAGGGCCAGATACGCAGTATTTT	CASSLGLAGGPDTQYF
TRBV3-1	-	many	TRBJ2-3	TGTGCCAGCAGCCAAGAGCCCGGGTACGGGTACACAGATACGCAGTATTTT	CASSQEPGYGYTDTQYF
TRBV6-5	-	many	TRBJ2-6	TGTGCCAGCAGGCTATTCGGGGCCAACGTCCTGACTTTC	CASRLFGANVLTF
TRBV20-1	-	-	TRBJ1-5	TGCAGTGCCTCCTTCGGGATTCTTAGCAATCAGCCCCAGCATTTT	CSASFGILSNQPQHF
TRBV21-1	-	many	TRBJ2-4	TGTGCCAGCAGCAAAGAAGGGGGGCCCCACAAGTCCAAAAACATTCAGTACTTC	CASSKEGGPHKSKNIQYF
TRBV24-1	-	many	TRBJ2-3	TGTGCCACCAGTCGGGACACCAACACAGATACGCAGTATTTT	CATSRDTNTDTQYF
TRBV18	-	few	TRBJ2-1	TGTGCCAGCTCACCACCGGGGCCCCTGAGGGATGAGCAGTTCTTC	CASSPPGPLRDEQFF
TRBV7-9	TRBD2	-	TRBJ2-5	TGTGCCAGCATCGAAGCGGGAGTTATGATGGAGACCCAGTACTTC	CASIEAGVMMETQYF
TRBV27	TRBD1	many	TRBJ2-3	TGTGCCAGCAGACAGCTGGGACAGGGGGGCACAGATACGCAGTATTTT	CASRQLGQGGTDTQYF
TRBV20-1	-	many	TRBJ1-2	TGCAGTGCTACCCAGTGGGGGCGGGACTATGGCTACACCTTC	CSATQWGRDYGYTF
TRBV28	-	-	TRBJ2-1	TGTGCCAGCAGTTTACAGCGGATCTCCTACAATGAGCAGTTCTTC	CASSLQRISYNEQFF
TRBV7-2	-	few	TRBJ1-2	TGTGCCAGCAGCTTAGACGGAAAGGCTTGGGGCTACACCTTC	CASSLDGKAWGYTF